The clone carrying this T cell receptor beta chain was detected ten times or more. A library of TCRbeta sequences, prepared with unique molecular identifiers, was generated. TCRdb re-derived calls from the PCR reads in MiXCR, one entry per CDR3 protein. The table records hundreds of thousands of distinct CDR3 sequences, roughly 9.5% of them present only once. The source of the sample is a study of T-cell reconstitution after alpha-beta-depleted transplantation in children. The ends were cut back, 6 bases at V and 1 base at J, with 13 bases in the middle. CDR3 length equals 14 residues. Germline V CDR1 and CDR2: DFQATT, SNEGSKA (reference sequence).

The source of this sequence is a human donor who donated a stem cell graft to a child with SCID. Here the sequenced sample was PBMCs from the stem cell graft donor, taken from the stem cell graft. The rearrangement links TRBV20-1 to TRBJ1-5; maybe TRBD1 (6 bases). This CDR3 reads CSASRDTSNQPQHF. The DNA for the CDR3 is TGCAGTGCAAGCCGGGACACAAGCAATCAGCCCCAGCATTTT.